This TCR beta chain was identified during a study of blood T cells in healthy people across ages. Study-level results: In long-lived donors, naive CD4+ cell counts and diversity exceeded those of aged donors.

With a J-beta primer mix and a sample-barcoded 5' primer, a second PCR ran about 7 to 12 cycles. Unique molecular identifiers of 12 random nucleotides labeled each cDNA. MiXCR, run by TCRdb on the 5' RACE reads, gives a single entry per CDR3 protein. This table holds 380,000 or so distinct CDR3 sequences, 45% to 65% found once. As for this clonotype: Its antigen remains unknown.

The CDR3 is made up of 15 amino acids. Deletions cut 2 bases from V and 13 bases from J, with 21 bases between. Germline CDR1 reads LGHNA; CDR2 reads YSLEER. Sequences were obtained from blood. The V gene is TRBV4-3, the J gene TRBJ2-4; possible D gene TRBD1, 7 bases. This TCR was sampled from a man between 60 and 70 years old in good health. The chain's CDR3 is CASSQIRGPRGEQYF. The CDR3 DNA reads TGCGCCAGCAGCCAAATTAGGGGGCCGAGGGGGGAGCAGTACTTC.